These T cell receptor beta chains were read from a single sample in a study of T-cell memory formation after mild COVID-19. TCRdb used MiXCR to reprocess the 5' RACE reads, holding one entry per CDR3 protein. The sample shows roughly 620,000 distinct CDR3 sequences, roughly 18% of them seen only once. The specimen was PBMCs or a T cell subset sorted from them (not recorded which). These receptors were collected from an adult woman who had mild COVID-19 (a few samples of this study predate the infection). Cell type and time point are not known. The CDR3 runs from the conserved cysteine through the conserved F or W. The order of the fields is J gene, V gene, D gene, clone size, CDR3 DNA, CDR3 protein. The D gene is left open where the match is weak. Only part of the rows carry a size: once, few, many, or a class if the clone is expanded.

TRBJ2-7 TRBV18 - - TGTGCCAGCTCACCTCCGGAGGCTTTAGCCGAGCAGTACTTC CASSPPEALAEQYF
TRBJ2-1 TRBV6-5 TRBD2 few TGTGCCAGCAGTTACTCGGCGGGGGAATCCTACAATGAGCAGTTCTTC CASSYSAGESYNEQFF
TRBJ2-5 TRBV7-3 - few TGTGCCAGCAGCTTAACGAGTGACCTGGGGGGGACCCAGTACTTC CASSLTSDLGGTQYF
TRBJ2-3 TRBV15 - - TGTGCCACCAGCAGAGATTGGGACTCCACAGATACGCAGTATTTT CATSRDWDSTDTQYF
TRBJ2-2 TRBV9 - - TGTGCCAGCAGCGGTAGTGGGGGGCTGTCCGGGGAGCTGTTTTTT CASSGSGGLSGELFF
TRBJ1-2 TRBV29-1 - few TGCAGCGTTGAAGAAAGATCCAGTAATGGCTACACCTTC CSVEERSSNGYTF
TRBJ2-7 TRBV20-1 TRBD2 - TGCAGTGCTAGGGTAGCGGGGGGCTCTACCTACGAGCAGTACTTC CSARVAGGSTYEQYF
TRBJ2-7 TRBV6-5 TRBD1 - TGTGCCAGCAGTTACCAAGGGGGCCTCTACGAGCAGTACTTC CASSYQGGLYEQYF
TRBJ2-1 TRBV3-1 TRBD1 few TGTGCCAGCAGCCAAGATTTTACGACAGGGAATGAGCAGTTCTTC CASSQDFTTGNEQFF
TRBJ1-1 TRBV4-3 TRBD1 few TGCGCCAGCAGCCAGTCGACAGGGGGCATCACTGAAGCTTTCTTT CASSQSTGGITEAFF
TRBJ1-1 TRBV18 TRBD1 few TGTGCCAGCTCACGTCAGGGGGCGGACACTGAAGCTTTCTTT CASSRQGADTEAFF
TRBJ2-1 TRBV20-1 TRBD1 - TGCAGTGCGCTGACACAGGGGGCGCGGCGGGATGAGCAGTTCTTC CSALTQGARRDEQFF
TRBJ2-3 TRBV24-1 - - TGTGCCACCAGTGATGGGGTCCTACGCGCTACGCAGTATTTT CATSDGVLRATQYF
TRBJ2-1 TRBV7-3 - few TGTGCCAGCAGCCCCTATGCGGGCTCCTACAATGAGCAGTTCTTC CASSPYAGSYNEQFF
TRBJ1-1 TRBV5-4 - few TGTGCCAGCAGCTTGTGGGGGGCGGGTACTGAAGCTTTCTTT CASSLWGAGTEAFF
TRBJ2-3 TRBV7-9 - - TGTGCCAGCAGCCTACCCGACGGTCCAGATACGCAGTATTTT CASSLPDGPDTQYF
TRBJ1-1 TRBV12-3/TRBV12-4 - - TGTGCCAGCAGTCCGAAAAGGGGGGGGAACACTGAAGCTTTCTTT CASSPKRGGNTEAFF
TRBJ2-2 TRBV20-1 TRBD2 few TGCAGTGCTAGAGACCGTAGCGGGAGGGCCGCCGGGGAGCTGTTTTTT CSARDRSGRAAGELFF
TRBJ1-1 TRBV10-3 TRBD1 - TGTGCCGTAAGACAGGGGAGGACTGAAGCTTTCTTT CAVRQGRTEAFF
TRBJ2-3 TRBV7-9 - - TGTGCCAGCAGCGCGGCCTCCCAGGTGTACACAGATACGCAGTATTTT CASSAASQVYTDTQYF
TRBJ2-3 TRBV5-1 TRBD2 - TGCGCCAGCAACCTGGGGACTAGCGGAGATACGCAGTATTTT CASNLGTSGDTQYF
TRBJ2-1 TRBV15 TRBD1 - TGTGCCACCTGGGGACAGAACAATGAGCAGTTCTTC CATWGQNNEQFF
TRBJ2-7 TRBV11-1 TRBD1 - TGTGCCAGCAGCTTAGAAGACAGGGCATACGAGCAGTACTTC CASSLEDRAYEQYF
TRBJ2-4 TRBV2 - - TGTGCCAGCAGTGGGGGACACCGAAACATTCAGTACTTC CASSGGHRNIQYF
TRBJ2-2 TRBV7-6 - - TGTGCCAGCAGACGAGCCCATACCGGGGAGCTGTTTTTT CASRRAHTGELFF
TRBJ1-1 TRBV2 - many TGTGCCAGCACCGGGGCGGAGAACACTGAAGCTTTCTTT CASTGAENTEAFF
TRBJ1-5 TRBV29-1 - - TGCAGCGTTCGGGGGGGGGCGAGCAATCAGCCCCAGCATTTT CSVRGGASNQPQHF
TRBJ1-5 TRBV14 TRBD1 - TGTGCCAGCAGCGGACAGGGAAGAATCAATCAGCCCCAGCATTTT CASSGQGRINQPQHF
TRBJ1-6 TRBV4-1 - - TGCGCCAGCAGCCAAGATGGGGACCGGGCTGTCCACTTT CASSQDGDRAVHF
TRBJ2-5 TRBV20-1 - - TGCAGTGCTAGAGATCAAACCGGGGCTGGAAACTCGAAAGAGACCCAGTACTTC CSARDQTGAGNSKETQYF
TRBJ2-4 TRBV24-1 - - TGTGCCACCAGTGAGAGCAGCCCGGACATTCAGTACTTC CATSESSPDIQYF
TRBJ2-6 TRBV7-9 - few TGTGCCAGCAGCCGCCGGGTGTCTGGGGCCAACGTCCTGACTTTC CASSRRVSGANVLTF
TRBJ2-4 TRBV7-2 TRBD1 few TGTGCCAGCAGCTTAACCCTGGACAGGGAGGTTCAGTACTTC CASSLTLDREVQYF
TRBJ2-1 TRBV6-2/TRBV6-3 TRBD2 few TGTGCCAGCAGTTACGAGGCTAGCGGGAATAATGAGCAGTTCTTC CASSYEASGNNEQFF
TRBJ2-5 TRBV5-1 TRBD1 few TGCGCCAGCAGCCAAACTGGGACAGGGGGAGTACAAGAGACCCAGTACTTC CASSQTGTGGVQETQYF
TRBJ2-1 TRBV6-2/TRBV6-3 - - TGTGCCAGCAGTGCCCCCGGGACACCCTACAATGAGCAGTTCTTC CASSAPGTPYNEQFF
TRBJ1-1 TRBV29-1 TRBD1 - TGCAGCGTTGAGGGGACGGGACAGATGAACACTGAAGCTTTCTTT CSVEGTGQMNTEAFF
TRBJ1-2 TRBV29-1 TRBD1 - TGCAGCGTGCTAACAGGGGAGGACTATGGCTACACCTTC CSVLTGEDYGYTF
TRBJ1-1 TRBV6-1 - few TGTGCCAGCAGGGGACTCCCCTTTCCAGTGGTCTACGTGAACACTGAAGCTTTCTTT CASRGLPFPVVYVNTEAFF
TRBJ2-3 TRBV5-1 TRBD2 few TGCGCCAGCAGTCTAGGACGGACTAGCGGCACAGATACGCAGTATTTT CASSLGRTSGTDTQYF
TRBJ1-1 TRBV5-1 - - TGCGCCAGCAGCTTGGATGGGGGCATGAACACTGAAGCTTTCTTT CASSLDGGMNTEAFF
TRBJ1-5 TRBV5-6 - once TGTGCCAGCAGCTTGAGTCAGGGGACTCAGCCCCAGCATTTT CASSLSQGTQPQHF
TRBJ1-1 TRBV7-9 - few TGTGCCAGCAGCACAGACTCAGTGGCCACAGAATCTTTCTTT CASSTDSVATESFF
TRBJ2-1 TRBV15 - few TGTGCCACCAGCACACCGGTCTCGTACAATGAGCAGTTCTTC CATSTPVSYNEQFF
TRBJ2-3 TRBV5-1 TRBD2 - TGCGCCAGCAGCTCGGCTAGCGGGAGTTGGGGCACAGATACGCAGTATTTT CASSSASGSWGTDTQYF